Each of the 20 T cell receptor beta chains below was sequenced from the same sample in a study of shared clonotypes between healthy human individuals. Assay: immunoSEQ multiplex PCR; the TCRdb copy retains only in-frame clones and omits some. Of millions of clones listed, about 92% are singletons. Sequencing used naive CD4+ T cells sorted from blood. Subset meaning: CD45RA+ positively selected. All receptors come from a man aged 18-30 years in good health.

In this sample, this clone turned up once. This chain links TRBV15 with TRBJ2-1; 9 positions match TRBD2. J lost 10 bases, V lost 0 bases, and 13 bases had no gene match. Germline CDR1 is LNHNV and CDR2 is YYDKDF (reference sequence). The CDR3 covers 17 residues. In nucleotides, the CDR3 is TGTGCCACCAGCAGAGATCTCGTAGCGGGAGTCTTGGGGGAGCAGTTCTTC. It translates to CATSRDLVAGVLGEQFF.

V is TRBV18 and J is TRBJ1-1; a weak D match, TRBD1 (5 bases). CDR3 size: 15 residues. Looked up from germline, CDR1 is KGHSH and CDR2 is LQKENI. Trimming took 3 bases from V and 0 from J, leaving 11 bases between them. CDR3 sequence reads: CASSPGREMNTEAFF. The CDR3 DNA follows: TGTGCCAGCTCACCGGGACGTGAAATGAACACTGAAGCTTTCTTT. The full variable domain, rest sourced from reference TRBV18 and TRBJ1-1, is NAGVMQNPRHLVRRRGQEARLRCSPMKGHSHVYWYRQLPEEGLKFMVYLQKENIIDESGMPKERFSAEFPKEGPSILRIQQVVRGDSAAYFCASSPGREMNTEAFFGQGTRLTVV.

The V gene is TRBV4-3, the J gene TRBJ2-3; possibly TRBD1 for D (6 bases). The V gene lost 4 bases and the J gene lost 6 bases, with 11 bases spanning the gap. Germline CDR1 and CDR2: LGHNA and YSLEER. The CDR3 loop spans 13 amino acids. CDR3 sequence: CASSPGVGDTQYF. For the CDR3, the DNA is TGCGCCAGCAGCCCAGGGGTGGGGGATACGCAGTATTTT.

This clone was seen a single time. The same CDR3 is also encoded by other DNA sequences in this sample. The chain has TRBV6-6 and TRBJ2-3; D is undetermined. Per germline, CDR1 MNHNY and CDR2 SVGAGI (reference sequence). This CDR3 is built from 12 residues. Trimming stripped 3 bases from V and 4 bases from J, with 5 bases between. In DNA, the CDR3 is TGTGCCAGCAGTTATCTGGCAGATACGCAGTATTTT. This codes for CASSYLADTQYF.

This sequence joins TRBV27 and TRBJ2-5; D possibly corresponds to TRBD1 (6 bases). CDR3 length: 17 amino acids. The germline CDR1 and CDR2 sequences are MNHEY and SMNVEV (reference sequence). V was shortened by 6 bases and J by 1 base, with 21 bases between the two germline ends. This CDR3 reads CASSPWGLRDGQETQYF. In DNA form, the CDR3 reads TGTGCCAGCAGCCCCTGGGGGCTCCGGGACGGCCAAGAGACCCAGTACTTC.

On this clone itself: A read error may account for a junction end that differs from germline. The chain combines TRBV6-1 with TRBJ2-3; D possibly corresponds to TRBD2 (5 bases). Germline V gene sequence: CDR1 MNHNS, CDR2 SASEGT. This CDR3 has 9 amino acids. CDR3 in amino acids: CASAAGPHF. Written as DNA, the CDR3 is TGTGCCAGCGCGGCGGGCCCCCATTTT.

The J gene is TRBJ2-2, the V gene TRBV10-3; 7 positions agree with TRBD2. J lost 5 bases, V lost 4 bases, and 7 bases had no gene match. The CDR3 loop spans 15 amino acids. The germline V gene encodes CDR1 ENHRY and CDR2 SYGVKD. CDR3 loop: CAISVGREGTGELFF. Written as DNA, the CDR3 is TGTGCCATCAGTGTGGGCAGGGAGGGAACCGGGGAGCTGTTTTTT.

The chain couples TRBV19 to TRBJ1-6; D ambiguous. Germline values: CDR1 LNHDA, CDR2 SQIVND (reference sequence). The CDR3 is 14 amino acids. Between the trimmed V and J ends, which lost 1 base and 8 bases, there was a span of 9 bases. CDR3 DNA sequence: TGTGCCAGTAGTATAGGACCATGGTATTCACCCCTCCACTTT. Protein sequence: CASSIGPWYSPLHF.

The chain links TRBV4-1 to TRBJ1-1; weak D call: TRBD1 (6 bases). The CDR3 covers 16 residues. Trimming took 0 bases from V and 5 from J, leaving 16 bases between them. Germline assignment: CDR1 MGHRA and CDR2 YSYEKL. Here the CDR3 reads CASSQDTGALWTEAFF. The CDR3 DNA sequence: TGCGCCAGCAGCCAAGATACGGGGGCTCTATGGACTGAAGCTTTCTTT.

The chain is built from TRBV7-9 and TRBJ2-3; the match to TRBD2 covers 12 bases. The V and J ends lost 1 base and 1 base, in that order; junction bases with no gene match: 3. Germline loops: CDR1 SEHNR, CDR2 FQNEAQ (reference sequence). CDR3 length: 17 residues. CDR3 nucleotides: TGTGCCAGCAGCTTAGTGGCTAGCGGGAGGGGCACAGATACGCAGTATTTT. It translates to CASSLVASGRGTDTQYF.

The CDR3 reads CASRPGYSTDTQYF. The CDR3 DNA reads TGTGCCAGCAGGCCCGGATATAGCACAGATACGCAGTATTTT. This chain connects TRBV6-1 to TRBJ2-3; D is ambiguous. CDR1 is MNHNS, CDR2 SASEGT, per germline. The CDR3 contains 14 residues. Deletions cut 6 bases from V and 0 bases from J, with 10 bases between.

V and J are TRBV6-1 and TRBJ1-5; D perhaps matches TRBD1 (6 bases). The CDR3 consists of 15 residues. Germline V gives CDR1 MNHNS, CDR2 SASEGT. Trimming took 5 bases from V and 0 from J, leaving 11 bases between them. The CDR3 nucleotides read TGTGCCAGCAGTAAGGGCAGGGGTAGCAATCAGCCCCAGCATTTT. Translation gives CASSKGRGSNQPQHF.

The gene calls are TRBV4-2 and TRBJ2-1; D is possibly TRBD1 or TRBD2 (5 bases each). There are 14 residues in the CDR3. Germline loops: CDR1 LGHNA, CDR2 YNFKEQ. V was trimmed by 4 bases and J by 8 bases, leaving 15 bases between them. The CDR3 reads CASSRRDRGDEQFF. In DNA, the CDR3 is TGTGCCAGCAGCCGCCGGGACCGTGGGGATGAGCAGTTCTTC.

The chain employs TRBV25-1 and TRBJ2-5; 9 bases are shared with TRBD1. From germline, CDR1 is MGHDK and CDR2 SYGVNS. V dropped 4 bases and J dropped 2; count of bases not matched to a gene: 5. This CDR3 contains 15 residues. The CDR3 region has the DNA TGTGCCAGCAGTGGGACCGGGACAGGGCAAGAGACCCAGTACTTC. Protein sequence: CASSGTGTGQETQYF.

The chain carries TRBV6-6 and TRBJ2-2; D is undetermined. Germline V gene sequence: CDR1 MNHNY, CDR2 SVGAGI (reference sequence). The CDR3 contains 12 residues. V was trimmed by 2 bases and J by 8 bases, leaving 6 bases between them. DNA for the CDR3: TGTGCCAGCAGTTACACGCAGGGGGAGCTGTTTTTT. Protein: CASSYTQGELFF.

This clone was detected a few times. V gene TRBV7-9 combines with J gene TRBJ1-5; D is undetermined. Germline V CDR1 and CDR2: SEHNR, FQNEAQ (reference sequence). V was trimmed by 8 bases and J by 7 bases, leaving 3 bases between them. The CDR3 runs to 9 residues. The CDR3 sequence: CASVQPQHF. In nucleotides, the CDR3 is TGTGCCAGCGTCCAGCCCCAGCATTTT.

The chain is built from TRBV5-6 and TRBJ1-4, with D possibly matching TRBD1 (5 bases). Germline CDR1 and CDR2: SGHDT and YYEEEE. This CDR3 contains 14 residues. V was shortened by 0 bases and J by 7 bases, with 10 bases between the two germline ends. CDR3 in amino acids: CASSLERGSEKLFF. CDR3 nucleotide sequence: TGTGCCAGCAGCTTGGAAAGGGGAAGTGAAAAACTGTTTTTT.

V and J are TRBV10-1 and TRBJ2-7; weak D call: TRBD1 (8 bases). Trimming pared 8 bases from V and 7 bases from J, leaving 24 bases between. Germline loops: CDR1 WNHNN, CDR2 SYGVQD (reference sequence). This CDR3 is 15 amino acids long. The CDR3 sequence: CASSPRGRGSREQYF. DNA of the CDR3: TGCGCCAGCTCCCCCAGGGGGCGCGGGAGCAGAGAGCAGTACTTC.

The chain recombines TRBV28 with TRBJ2-7, with D uncertain. This CDR3 is 14 amino acids long. Germline-derived CDR1 and CDR2 are MDHEN and SYDVKM. V lost 6 bases and J 3 bases, leaving 15 bases between the germline ends. CDR3 sequence: CASRTPDPVYEQYF. CDR3 nucleotide sequence: TGTGCCAGCAGAACCCCGGACCCCGTCTACGAGCAGTACTTC. The complete variable domain, with remaining parts taken from reference TRBV28 and TRBJ2-7, reads DVKVTQSSRYLVKRTGEKVFLECVQDMDHENMFWYRQDPGLGLRLIYFSYDVKMKEKGDIPEGYSVSREKKERFSLILESASTNQTSMYLCASRTPDPVYEQYFGPGTRLTVT.

This clone appeared once. The chain uses TRBV7-9 and TRBJ1-4; TRBD1 is a possible D gene (5 bases). The V and J ends lost 5 bases and 8 bases respectively, with 18 bases between them. Germline loops: CDR1 SEHNR, CDR2 FQNEAQ (reference sequence). This CDR3 has 15 amino acids. The CDR3 region has the DNA TGTGCCAGCAGCCGTACGGGCTCGGCAGGGGAAAAACTGTTTTTT. Residues: CASSRTGSAGEKLFF.